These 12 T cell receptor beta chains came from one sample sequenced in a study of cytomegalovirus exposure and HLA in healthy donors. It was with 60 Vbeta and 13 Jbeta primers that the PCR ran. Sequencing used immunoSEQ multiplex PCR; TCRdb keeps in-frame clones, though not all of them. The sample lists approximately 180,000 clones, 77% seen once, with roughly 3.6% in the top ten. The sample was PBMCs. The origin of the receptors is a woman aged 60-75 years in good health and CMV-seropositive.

CDR3 nucleotide sequence: TGTGCCAGCAGCCTTCCGGGACAGAGATGCGAGCAGTACTTC. This gives the protein CASSLPGQRCEQYF. The genes are TRBV21-1 and TRBJ2-7; the table gives TRBD1 as D, unverified against the DNA. TRBV21-1 is shown as a pseudogene. CDR3 length: 14 amino acids.

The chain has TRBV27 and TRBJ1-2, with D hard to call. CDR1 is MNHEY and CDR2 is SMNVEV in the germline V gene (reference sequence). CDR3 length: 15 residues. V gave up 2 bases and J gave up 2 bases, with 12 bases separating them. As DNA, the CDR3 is TGTGCCAGCAGTTTAAGCTTTAAACCCAACTATGGCTACACCTTC. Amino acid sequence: CASSLSFKPNYGYTF.

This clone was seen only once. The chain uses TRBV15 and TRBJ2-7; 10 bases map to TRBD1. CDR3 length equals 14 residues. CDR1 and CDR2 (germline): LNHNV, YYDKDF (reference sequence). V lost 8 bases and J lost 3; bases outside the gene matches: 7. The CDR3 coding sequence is TGTGCCACCCGAAGGGACAGGGGACTCTACGAGCAGTACTTC. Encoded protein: CATRRDRGLYEQYF.

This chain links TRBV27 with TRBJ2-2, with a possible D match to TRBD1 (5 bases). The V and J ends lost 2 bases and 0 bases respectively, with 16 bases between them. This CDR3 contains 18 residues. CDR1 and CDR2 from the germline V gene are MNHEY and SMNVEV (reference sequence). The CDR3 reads CASSLGVKAGTNTGELFF. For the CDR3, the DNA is TGTGCCAGCAGTTTAGGGGTCAAGGCAGGGACGAACACCGGGGAGCTGTTTTTT.

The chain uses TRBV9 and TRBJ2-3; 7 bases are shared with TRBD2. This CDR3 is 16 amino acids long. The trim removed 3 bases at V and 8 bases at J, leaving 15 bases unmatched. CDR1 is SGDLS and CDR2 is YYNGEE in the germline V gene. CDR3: CASSAPGRGREVTQYF. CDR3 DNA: TGTGCCAGCAGCGCCCCCGGGCGGGGTCGGGAGGTTACGCAGTATTTT.

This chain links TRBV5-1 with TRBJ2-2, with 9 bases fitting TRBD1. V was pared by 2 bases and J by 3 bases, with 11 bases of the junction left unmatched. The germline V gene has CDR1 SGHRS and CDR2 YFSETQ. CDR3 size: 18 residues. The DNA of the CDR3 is TGCGCCAGCAGCTTCAACCTCCAACAGGGGGCCGACACCGGGGAGCTGTTTTTT. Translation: CASSFNLQQGADTGELFF.

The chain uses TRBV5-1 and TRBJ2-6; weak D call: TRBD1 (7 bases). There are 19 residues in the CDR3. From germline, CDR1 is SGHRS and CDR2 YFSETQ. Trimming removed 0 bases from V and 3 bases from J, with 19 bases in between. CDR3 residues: CASSLAPGVGGGGANVLTF. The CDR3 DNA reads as TGCGCCAGCAGCTTGGCCCCGGGGGTAGGGGGCGGTGGGGCCAACGTCCTGACTTTC.

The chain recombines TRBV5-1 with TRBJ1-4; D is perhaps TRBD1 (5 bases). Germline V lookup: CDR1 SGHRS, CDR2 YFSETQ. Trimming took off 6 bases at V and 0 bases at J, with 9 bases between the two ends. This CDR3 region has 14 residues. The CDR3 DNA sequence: TGCGCCAGCATGGGGGGGGCAACTAATGAAAAACTGTTTTTT. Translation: CASMGGATNEKLFF. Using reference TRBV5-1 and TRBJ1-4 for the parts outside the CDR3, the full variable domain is KAGVTQTPRYLIKTRGQQVTLSCSPISGHRSVSWYQQTPGQGLQFLFEYFSETQRNKGNFPGRFSGRQFSNSRSEMNVSTLELGDSALYLCASMGGATNEKLFFGSGTQLSVL.

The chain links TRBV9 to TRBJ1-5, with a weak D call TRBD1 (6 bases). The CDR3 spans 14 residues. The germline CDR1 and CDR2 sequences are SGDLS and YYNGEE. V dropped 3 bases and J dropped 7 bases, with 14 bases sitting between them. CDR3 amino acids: CASSGTGIGQPQHF. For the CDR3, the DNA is TGTGCCAGCAGCGGAACAGGGATTGGCCAGCCCCAGCATTTT.

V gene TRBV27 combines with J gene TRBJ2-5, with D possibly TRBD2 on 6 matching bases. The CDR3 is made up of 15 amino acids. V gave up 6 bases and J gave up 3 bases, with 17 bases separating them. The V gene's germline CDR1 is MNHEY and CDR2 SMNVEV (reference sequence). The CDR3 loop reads CASSLRRRGKETQYF. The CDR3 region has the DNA TGTGCCAGCAGCCTCCGGAGACGGGGGAAAGAGACCCAGTACTTC.

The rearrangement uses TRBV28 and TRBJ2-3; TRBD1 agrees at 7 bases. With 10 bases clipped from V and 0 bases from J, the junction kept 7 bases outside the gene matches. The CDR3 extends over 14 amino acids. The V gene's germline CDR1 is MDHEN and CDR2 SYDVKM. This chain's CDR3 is CATSGTESTDTQYF. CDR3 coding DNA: TGTGCCACATCCGGGACAGAGAGCACAGATACGCAGTATTTT.

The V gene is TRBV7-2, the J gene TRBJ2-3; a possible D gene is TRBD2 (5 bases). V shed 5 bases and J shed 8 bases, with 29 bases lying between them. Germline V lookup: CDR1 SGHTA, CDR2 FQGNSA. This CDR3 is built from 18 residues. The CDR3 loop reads CASSPPISRRALTLTQYF. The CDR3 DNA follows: TGTGCCAGCAGCCCGCCTATTTCGAGGCGGGCGTTAACTCTTACGCAGTATTTT.